Listed here are 31 T cell receptor beta chains from one sample, sequenced in a study of T cell responses to AZD1222 COVID-19 vaccine. Generated by immunoSEQ multiplex PCR, the TCRdb table keeps only in-frame clones and is missing some. The sample holds roughly 200,000 clones, just over 90% seen once. The material was peripheral blood, obtained 28 days after the second AZD1222 dose. The receptors stem from an adult who received the AZD1222 COVID-19 vaccine.

The rearrangement links TRBV19 to TRBJ1-5; no definite D call. CDR1 and CDR2 (germline): LNHDA, SQIVND (reference sequence). Trimming cost V 7 bases and J 1 base, with 17 bases left between them. The CDR3 consists of 16 residues. For the CDR3, the DNA is TGTGCCAGTACCCCCCCCGGCACGTCCAGCAATCAGCCCCAGCATTTT. Protein: CASTPPGTSSNQPQHF.

The J gene is TRBJ2-1, the V gene TRBV6-2 or TRBV6-3; D is unclear. Germline-derived CDR1 and CDR2 are MNHEY and SVGEGT. The CDR3 runs to 17 residues. V was trimmed by 4 bases and J by 0 bases, leaving 16 bases between them. In nucleotides, the CDR3 is TGTGCCAGCAGTTCCGCATGGCGAGGACCCTCCTACAATGAGCAGTTCTTC. This encodes CASSSAWRGPSYNEQFF.

The chain combines TRBV7-2 with TRBJ2-5; D is uncertain. Germline lookup yields CDR1 SGHTA and CDR2 FQGNSA. V lost 2 bases and J 4 bases, leaving 5 bases between the germline ends. This CDR3 spans 12 amino acids. The CDR3 DNA reads as TGTGCCAGCAGCTTACTAGGAGAGACCCAGTACTTC. It is translated as CASSLLGETQYF.

CDR3 residues: CASSLAPGQGGEQYF. Written as DNA, the CDR3 is TGTGCCAGCAGCTTAGCCCCTGGACAGGGAGGCGAGCAGTACTTC. The chain recombines TRBV7-2 with TRBJ2-7; 8 bases are shared with TRBD1. The CDR3 runs 15 residues. The V segment lost 0 bases and the J segment 6 bases; nucleotides outside the gene matches: 7. CDR1 is SGHTA and CDR2 is FQGNSA in the germline V gene.

The V gene is TRBV21-1, the J gene TRBJ1-6. TRBV21-1 is reported as a pseudogene. The CDR3 sequence is 17 residues long. The DNA of the CDR3 is TGTGCCAGCAGCAACTCATCGGGCGGCCCTCTTAATTCACCCCTCCACTTT. Encoded protein: CASSNSSGGPLNSPLHF.

The rearrangement joins TRBV5-5 to TRBJ2-7; D unresolved. Germline CDR1 is SGHKS and CDR2 is YYEKEE (reference sequence). The V and J ends lost 0 bases and 1 base respectively, with 8 bases between them. The CDR3 has 14 residues. CDR3 coding DNA: TGTGCCAGCAGCTTGGACCTGACATCCTACGAGCAGTACTTC. Protein: CASSLDLTSYEQYF. The full variable domain, rest sourced from reference TRBV5-5 and TRBJ2-7, is DAGVTQSPTHLIKTRGQQVTLRCSPISGHKSVSWYQQVLGQGPQFIFQYYEKEERGRGNFPDRFSARQFPNYSSELNVNALLLGDSALYLCASSLDLTSYEQYFGPGTRLTVT.

CDR3 DNA: TGTGCCAGCAGAGGGGGTCTTGACACCGGGGAGCTGTTTTTT. The encoded protein is CASRGGLDTGELFF. The J gene is TRBJ2-2, the V gene TRBV27; weak D call: TRBD1 (6 bases). V shed 6 bases and J shed 3 bases, with 11 bases lying between them. This CDR3 spans 14 amino acids. Germline V lookup: CDR1 MNHEY, CDR2 SMNVEV (reference sequence).

J is TRBJ1-1 and V is TRBV5-6; 9 nucleotides match TRBD1. The CDR3 extends over 17 amino acids. Germline CDR1 is SGHDT and CDR2 is YYEEEE. V shed 0 bases, J shed 3 bases, and the junction held 9 bases outside the gene matches. CDR3 in DNA: TGTGCCAGCAGCTTGGACAGGGGGCCGGGGTGGGACACTGAAGCTTTCTTT. Its protein product is CASSLDRGPGWDTEAFF.

This clone has ten or more counts. The chain carries TRBV9 and TRBJ2-3; 7 nucleotides line up with TRBD1. The CDR3 runs 16 residues. V lost 4 bases and J lost 2; bases outside the gene matches: 10. Germline V CDR1 and CDR2: SGDLS, YYNGEE. The CDR3 DNA sequence: TGTGCCAGCAGCCCAGGACAGGAAAGACCCACAGATACGCAGTATTTT. Protein: CASSPGQERPTDTQYF.

V and J are TRBV9 and TRBJ2-3, with 7 bases fitting TRBD1. Germline V gene lookup returns CDR1 SGDLS and CDR2 YYNGEE. V trimming: 3 bases; J trimming: 3 bases; junction bases outside the gene matches: 7. CDR3 length: 15 amino acids. CDR3 in amino acids: CASSARQGYTDTQYF. In DNA, the CDR3 is TGTGCCAGCAGCGCTCGACAGGGTTATACAGATACGCAGTATTTT.

This clone was picked up one time. The chain recombines TRBV6-5 with TRBJ1-1; D is uncertain. Germline CDR1 MNHEY, CDR2 SVGAGI. The CDR3 is made up of 13 amino acids. Trimming left V 11 bases short and J 4 bases short, with 17 bases between. The CDR3 protein is CADGGELGTEAFF. The CDR3 DNA is TGTGCCGACGGTGGGGAGTTGGGCACTGAAGCTTTCTTT.

The chain uses TRBV4-1 and TRBJ2-1, with 7 bases identical to TRBD1. V trimming: 1 base; J trimming: 4 bases; junction bases outside the gene matches: 4. This CDR3 contains 15 residues. The germline gives CDR1 MGHRA, CDR2 YSYEKL. The CDR3 sequence is CASSQATGLYNEQFF. Written as DNA, the CDR3 is TGCGCCAGCAGCCAAGCGACAGGGCTTTACAATGAGCAGTTCTTC.

The chain links TRBV7-3 to TRBJ1-4, with 9 bases matching TRBD1. The CDR3 totals 14 residues. Germline values: CDR1 SGHTA, CDR2 FQGTGA. The V gene end was trimmed by 6 bases and the J gene end by 7 bases; junction bases not matched to a gene: 6. The CDR3 here is CASRDRGKSEKLFF. The CDR3 DNA sequence: TGTGCCAGCAGGGACAGGGGAAAGAGTGAAAAACTGTTTTTT.

In DNA, the CDR3 is TGTGCCAGTAGTATAGGACAGTACTCCGATAGCAATCAGCCCCAGCATTTT. Amino acids: CASSIGQYSDSNQPQHF. This rearrangement joins TRBV19 to TRBJ1-5; TRBD1 is a possible D gene (5 bases). Germline CDR1 LNHDA, CDR2 SQIVND (reference sequence). V was clipped by 1 base and J by 0 bases, with 13 bases between them. This CDR3 is built from 17 residues.

The chain uses TRBV28 and TRBJ1-5, with 10 nucleotides matching TRBD1. The germline CDR1 and CDR2 sequences are MDHEN and SYDVKM. Trimming at V came to 7 bases and at J to 2 bases, leaving 5 bases not matched to a gene. CDR3 size: 15 residues. The CDR3 spells CASNPGTGGNQPQHF. Here the CDR3 DNA reads TGTGCCAGCAATCCCGGGACAGGGGGCAATCAGCCCCAGCATTTT.

As DNA, the CDR3 is TGTGCCAGCAGTTCGGAAGCCAAAAACATTCAGTACTTC. Amino acids: CASSSEAKNIQYF. V and J are TRBV6-5 and TRBJ2-4; D unresolved. The CDR3 runs to 13 residues. V was cut by 4 bases and J by 0 bases, with 4 bases left in between. Germline V lookup: CDR1 MNHEY, CDR2 SVGAGI.

This clone has only a few counts. The chain recombines TRBV7-9 with TRBJ2-7, with 8 bases fitting TRBD1. The ends lost 5 bases at V and 12 bases at J; junction bases unmatched: 18. Germline CDR1 SEHNR, CDR2 FQNEAQ (reference sequence). The CDR3 runs to 15 residues. The CDR3 nucleotides are TGTGCCAGCAGCCCAGGGACAGGAATCGTCCTTCTACGGTACTTC. This codes for CASSPGTGIVLLRYF.

The chain recombines TRBV29-1 with TRBJ2-7; D is unresolved. CDR1 and CDR2 (germline): SQVTM, ANQGSEA. V shed 6 bases and J shed 6 bases, with 18 bases lying between them. The CDR3 is 13 residues long. CDR3 coding DNA: TGCAGCGTGATGCCGGGCAGGCGCTCCGAGCAGTACTTC. This gives the protein CSVMPGRRSEQYF.

This chain uses TRBV7-8 with TRBJ2-1, with D perhaps TRBD2 (5 bases). V lost 1 base to trimming and J lost 7 bases, with 11 bases between them. This CDR3 spans 14 amino acids. Germline loops: CDR1 SGHVS, CDR2 FQNEAQ. The CDR3 region is CASSLGEWQNEQFF. DNA for the CDR3: TGTGCCAGCAGCTTAGGGGAGTGGCAAAATGAGCAGTTCTTC.

The rearrangement joins TRBV7-2 to TRBJ2-7; a possible D gene is TRBD1 (5 bases). The ends were cut back, 1 base at V and 3 bases at J, with 13 bases in the middle. The CDR3 loop spans 15 amino acids. Germline V gene sequence: CDR1 SGHTA, CDR2 FQGNSA. CDR3 loop: CASSLGGTGDYEQYF. CDR3 in DNA: TGTGCCAGCAGCTTAGGAGGAACAGGAGACTACGAGCAGTACTTC.

The chain employs TRBV7-9 and TRBJ1-1; D unclear. CDR3 length equals 13 residues. The V gene lost 1 base and the J gene lost 3 bases, with 6 bases spanning the gap. CDR1 SEHNR and CDR2 FQNEAQ come from the germline V gene (reference sequence). The DNA of the CDR3 is TGTGCCAGCAGCTTAGATATCTACACTGAAGCTTTCTTT. It translates to CASSLDIYTEAFF.

The count of this clone is one. The chain carries TRBV27 and TRBJ2-7, with D possibly being TRBD1 or TRBD2 (5 bases each). The germline CDR1 and CDR2 sequences are MNHEY and SMNVEV (reference sequence). The CDR3 covers 17 residues. V was clipped by 0 bases and J by 2 bases, with 17 bases between them. The CDR3 loop is CASSLSTPGRATYEQYF. CDR3 bases: TGTGCCAGCAGTTTATCTACCCCGGGACGGGCGACCTACGAGCAGTACTTC.

As DNA, the CDR3 is TGTGCCAGCATTTCGACACTCAGTCCCCTACTGCAGTTCTTC. Translation gives CASISTLSPLLQFF. The chain uses TRBV6-5 and TRBJ2-1; no reliable D call. CDR1 and CDR2 (germline): MNHEY, SVGAGI. The CDR3 extends over 14 amino acids. V gave up 7 bases and J gave up 12 bases, with 22 bases separating them.

The rearrangement joins TRBV6-1 to TRBJ2-3; 10 nucleotides line up with TRBD1. V gave up 4 bases and J gave up 1 base; unmatched junction bases: 5. This CDR3 is 16 amino acids long. CDR1 and CDR2 (germline): MNHNS, SASEGT. The CDR3 loop reads CASSADRGRGTDTQYF. DNA for the CDR3: TGTGCCAGCAGTGCAGACAGGGGGCGCGGCACAGATACGCAGTATTTT.

The J gene is TRBJ1-2, the V gene TRBV5-4; D is perhaps TRBD1 (6 bases). From germline, CDR1 is SGHNT and CDR2 YYREEE (reference sequence). CDR3 size: 13 residues. Trimming stripped 4 bases from V and 4 bases from J, with 11 bases between. In DNA, the CDR3 is TGTGCCAGCAGCGTGGACAGAAGCTATGGCTACACCTTC. Its protein is CASSVDRSYGYTF. Full variable domain (rest looked up from reference TRBV5-4 and TRBJ1-2): ETGVTQSPTHLIKTRGQQVTLRCSSQSGHNTVSWYQQALGQGPQFIFQYYREEENGRGNFPPRFSGLQFPNYSSELNVNALELDDSALYLCASSVDRSYGYTFGSGTRLTVV.

The J gene is TRBJ1-1, the V gene TRBV16; D remains unclear. The CDR3 sequence is 14 residues long. CDR1 is KGHSY and CDR2 is FQNENV in the germline V gene. Trimming pared 1 base from V and 1 base from J, leaving 7 bases between. This CDR3 reads CASSQFGPNTEAFF. CDR3 sequence (DNA): TGTGCCAGCAGCCAATTTGGGCCGAACACTGAAGCTTTCTTT.

This clone was recorded once. The rearrangement links TRBV7-9 to TRBJ2-1; 7 bases are a match to TRBD1. J was trimmed by 5 bases and V by 2 bases; bases with no gene match: 3. The CDR3 sequence is 14 residues long. Germline assignment: CDR1 SEHNR and CDR2 FQNEAQ (reference sequence). The CDR3 sequence: CASSLHGTDNEQFF. The CDR3 DNA reads as TGTGCCAGCAGCTTACACGGGACAGACAATGAGCAGTTCTTC. Looking up the rest from reference TRBV7-9 and TRBJ2-1 gives the full variable domain: DTGVSQNPRHKITKRGQNVTFRCDPISEHNRLYWYRQTLGQGPEFLTYFQNEAQLEKSRLLSDRFSAERPKGSFSTLEIQRTEQGDSAMYLCASSLHGTDNEQFFGPGTRLTVL.

The V and J genes are TRBV29-1 and TRBJ1-1; D uncertain. The length of the CDR3 is 12 residues. The ends were cut back, 0 bases at V and 10 bases at J, with 12 bases in the middle. CDR1 is SQVTM and CDR2 is ANQGSEA in the germline V gene. CDR3 amino acids: CSVEDPVLVAFF. CDR3 coding DNA: TGCAGCGTTGAAGATCCGGTTCTTGTAGCTTTCTTT. Combining the CDR3 with reference TRBV29-1 and TRBJ1-1 gives the whole variable domain SAVISQKPSRDICQRGTSLTIQCQVDSQVTMMFWYRQQPGQSLTLIATANQGSEATYESGFVIDKFPISRPNLTFSTLTVSNMSPEDSSIYLCSVEDPVLVAFFGQGTRLTVV.

Only one count was recorded for this clone. This chain connects TRBV29-1 to TRBJ1-1; 9 bases line up with TRBD1. J was trimmed by 2 bases and V by 7 bases; bases with no gene match: 5. The CDR3 has 13 residues. CDR1 is SQVTM, CDR2 ANQGSEA, per germline. CDR3 in amino acids: CSASDRGNTEAFF. CDR3 nucleotide sequence: TGCAGCGCTTCGGACAGGGGAAACACTGAAGCTTTCTTT.

This clone occurred once. The chain carries TRBV29-1 and TRBJ2-3, with 11 bases identical to TRBD1. The CDR3 totals 12 residues. Germline V lookup: CDR1 SQVTM, CDR2 ANQGSEA. V was pared by 6 bases and J by 9 bases, with 5 bases of the junction left unmatched. The DNA for the CDR3 is TGCAGCGTGGGGACAGGGGGTTTGACGCAGTATTTT. As protein: CSVGTGGLTQYF.

The rearrangement links TRBV19 to TRBJ2-2, with D perhaps matching TRBD2 (5 bases). The CDR3 is 14 amino acids. CDR1 is LNHDA, CDR2 SQIVND, per germline (reference sequence). With 4 bases removed from V and 0 bases from J, the gap between germline ends came to 6 bases. CDR3 DNA: TGTGCCAGTAGTAACGGGGCGAACACCGGGGAGCTGTTTTTT. This translates into CASSNGANTGELFF. Drawing the rest from reference TRBV19 and TRBJ2-2, the complete variable domain is DGGITQSPKYLFRKEGQNVTLSCEQNLNHDAMYWYRQDPGQGLRLIYYSQIVNDFQKGDIAEGYSVSREKKESFPLTVTSAQKNPTAFYLCASSNGANTGELFFGEGSRLTVL.